The TCR beta chain described here comes from a study of blood T cell repertoires in COVID-19. This clone is a singleton in its sample. Per germline, CDR1 SEHNR and CDR2 FQNEAQ (reference sequence). This CDR3 region has 17 residues. Trimming pared 1 base from V and 2 bases from J, leaving 17 bases between. Clones were sequenced by immunoSEQ multiplex PCR, and TCRdb holds only the in-frame ones, with some missing. Of 55,000 to 75,000 clones listed, roughly 82% were seen once; the top ten hold 15% to 20%. The chain couples TRBV7-9 to TRBJ1-1; D perhaps matches TRBD1 (5 bases). This receptor was identified in a man older than 75 with active COVID-19. Sequenced input: peripheral blood. CDR3 bases: TGTGCCAGCAGCTTAGAGGGAACAGGAAGATTTAACACTGAAGCTTTCTTT. Encoded protein: CASSLEGTGRFNTEAFF.